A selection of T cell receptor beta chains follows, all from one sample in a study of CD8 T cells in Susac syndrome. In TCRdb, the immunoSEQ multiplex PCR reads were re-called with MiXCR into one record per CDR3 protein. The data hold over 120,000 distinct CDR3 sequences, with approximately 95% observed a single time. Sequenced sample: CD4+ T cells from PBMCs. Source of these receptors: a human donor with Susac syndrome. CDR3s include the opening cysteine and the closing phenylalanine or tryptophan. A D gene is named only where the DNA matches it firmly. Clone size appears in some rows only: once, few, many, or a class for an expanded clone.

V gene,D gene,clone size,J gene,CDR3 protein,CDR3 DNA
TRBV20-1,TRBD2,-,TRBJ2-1,CSADGTSGGNEQFF,TGCAGTGCTGACGGGACTAGCGGGGGGAATGAGCAGTTCTTC
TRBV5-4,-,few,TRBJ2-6,CASSLGRSGANVLTF,TGTGCCAGCAGCTTGGGACGCTCTGGGGCCAACGTCCTGACTTTC
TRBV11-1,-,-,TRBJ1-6,CASSLDDRSPVVLHF,TGTGCCAGCAGCTTAGACGACAGGTCCCCCGTGGTCCTCCACTTT
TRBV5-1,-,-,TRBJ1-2,CASSLAPGMADGYTF,TGCGCCAGCAGCTTGGCCCCAGGGATGGCTGATGGCTACACCTTC
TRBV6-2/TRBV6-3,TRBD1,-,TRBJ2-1,CASSYRLRGHDNEQFF,TGTGCCAGCAGTTACCGGTTGAGGGGGCACGACAATGAGCAGTTCTTC
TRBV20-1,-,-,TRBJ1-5,CSVGTNSNQPQHF,TGCAGTGTGGGAACCAATAGCAATCAGCCCCAGCATTTT
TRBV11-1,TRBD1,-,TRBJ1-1,CASSRQGLSEAFF,TGTGCCAGCAGCCGACAGGGACTTTCTGAAGCTTTCTTT
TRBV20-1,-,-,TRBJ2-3,CSARTDTDTQYF,TGCAGTGCTAGAACGGACACAGATACGCAGTATTTT
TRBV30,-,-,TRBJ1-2,CAWSADSYEGYTF,TGTGCCTGGAGTGCAGACTCATATGAAGGCTACACCTTC
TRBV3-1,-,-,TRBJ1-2,CASSPSLGNYGYTF,TGTGCCAGCAGCCCATCCCTCGGGAACTATGGCTACACCTTC
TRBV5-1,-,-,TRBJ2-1,CASSLNREGTYNEQFF,TGCGCCAGCAGCTTGAACAGGGAGGGAACTTACAATGAGCAGTTCTTC
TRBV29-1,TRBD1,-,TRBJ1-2,CSVGDRASYGYTF,TGCAGCGTTGGCGACAGGGCTAGCTATGGCTACACCTTC
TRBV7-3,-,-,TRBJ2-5,CASSQRAEETQYF,TGTGCCAGCAGCCAGCGGGCAGAAGAGACCCAGTACTTC
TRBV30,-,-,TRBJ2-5,CAWSVFRETQYF,TGTGCCTGGAGTGTATTCCGGGAGACCCAGTACTTC
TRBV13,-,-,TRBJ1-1,CASSLKRGEAFF,TGTGCCAGCAGCTTAAAACGGGGGGAAGCTTTCTTT
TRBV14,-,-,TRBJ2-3,CASSQGFGGQHSTDTQYF,TGTGCCAGCAGCCAAGGGTTCGGGGGACAGCACAGCACAGATACGCAGTATTTT
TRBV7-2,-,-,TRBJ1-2,CASSPPQDYGYTF,TGTGCCAGCAGCCCACCGCAGGACTATGGCTACACCTTC
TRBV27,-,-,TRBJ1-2,CASSRRQANYGYTF,TGTGCCAGCAGTCGAAGACAGGCGAACTATGGCTACACCTTC
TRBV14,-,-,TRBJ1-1,CASSLQENTEAFF,TGTGCCAGCTCCCTACAGGAAAACACTGAAGCTTTCTTT
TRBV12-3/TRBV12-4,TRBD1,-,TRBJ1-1,CASSRTGSEAFF,TGTGCCAGCAGTCGGACAGGGAGTGAAGCTTTCTTT
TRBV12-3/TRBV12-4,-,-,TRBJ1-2,CASSPGADSPSYGYTF,TGTGCCAGCAGCCCCGGAGCGGATTCACCGAGCTATGGCTACACCTTC
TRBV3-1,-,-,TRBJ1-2,CASSPALGDYGYTF,TGTGCCAGCAGCCCTGCACTGGGGGACTATGGCTACACCTTC
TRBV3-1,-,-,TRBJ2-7,CASSPYYEQYF,TGTGCCAGCAGCCCCTACTACGAGCAGTACTTC
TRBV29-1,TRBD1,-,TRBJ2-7,CSGGTGSTYEQYF,TGCAGCGGCGGGACAGGGTCGACCTACGAGCAGTACTTC
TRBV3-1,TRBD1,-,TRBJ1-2,CASSPRGRDYGYTF,TGTGCCAGCAGCCCCAGGGGGAGGGACTATGGCTACACCTTC
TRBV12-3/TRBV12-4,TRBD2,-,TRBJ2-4,CASTLAGPKNIQYF,TGTGCCAGCACCCTAGCGGGACCCAAAAACATTCAGTACTTC
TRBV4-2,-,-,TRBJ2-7,CASSQGSGSYEQYF,TGTGCCAGCAGCCAAGGGAGCGGGTCGTACGAGCAGTACTTC
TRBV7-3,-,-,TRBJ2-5,CASSPDPLTRTQYF,TGTGCCAGCAGCCCGGACCCGCTCACGCGGACCCAGTACTTC
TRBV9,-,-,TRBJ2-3,CASSAQPGVDTQYF,TGTGCCAGCAGCGCCCAGCCGGGAGTAGATACGCAGTATTTT